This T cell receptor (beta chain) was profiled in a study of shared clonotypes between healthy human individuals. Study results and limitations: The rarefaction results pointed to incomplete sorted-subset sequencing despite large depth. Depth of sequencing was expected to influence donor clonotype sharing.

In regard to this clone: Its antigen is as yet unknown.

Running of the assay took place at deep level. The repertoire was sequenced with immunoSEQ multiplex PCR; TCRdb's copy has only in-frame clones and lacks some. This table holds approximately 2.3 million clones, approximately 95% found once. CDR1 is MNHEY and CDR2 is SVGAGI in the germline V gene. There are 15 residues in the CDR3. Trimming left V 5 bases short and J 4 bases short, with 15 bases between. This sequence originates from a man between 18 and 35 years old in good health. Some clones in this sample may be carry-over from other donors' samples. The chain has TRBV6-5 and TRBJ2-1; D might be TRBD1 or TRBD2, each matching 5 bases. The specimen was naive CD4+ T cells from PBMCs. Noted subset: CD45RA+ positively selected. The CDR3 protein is CASSKPAGGYNEQFF. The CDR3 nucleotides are TGTGCCAGCAGTAAACCGGCTGGGGGTTACAATGAGCAGTTCTTC.